This T cell receptor (beta chain) was sequenced during a study of neurological immune-mediated disorders. TCRdb passed the 5' RACE reads through MiXCR, listing each CDR3 protein once. The table shows under 40,000 distinct CDR3 sequences, with almost 7.5% occurring only once. About this clonotype itself: A much larger clone differs by one base, so this may be a read error.

The TCR was taken from a woman in her 40s in good health. Source material: PBMCs.

Here the CDR3 reads CASSLWDRANEQFF. CDR3 DNA: TGTGCCAGCAGCTTATGGGACAGGGCTAATGAGCAGTTCTTC. The chain employs TRBV11-2 and TRBJ2-1, with 9 bases fitting TRBD1. Trimming removed 2 bases from V and 7 bases from J; junction bases left unmatched: 3. CDR1 is SGHAT and CDR2 is FQNNGV in the germline V gene. CDR3 length: 14 amino acids.